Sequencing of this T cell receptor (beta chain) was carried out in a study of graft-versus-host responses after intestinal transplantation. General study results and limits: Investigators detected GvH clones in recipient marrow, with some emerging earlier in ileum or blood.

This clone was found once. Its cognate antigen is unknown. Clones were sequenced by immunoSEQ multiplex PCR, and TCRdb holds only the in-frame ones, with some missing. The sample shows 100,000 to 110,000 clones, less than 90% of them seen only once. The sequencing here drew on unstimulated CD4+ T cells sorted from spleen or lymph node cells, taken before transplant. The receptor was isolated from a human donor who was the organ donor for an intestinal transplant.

CDR3 coding DNA: TGTGCCAGCAGCAAAACGAGACAGGCAACTAATGAAAAACTGTTTTTT. Protein sequence: CASSKTRQATNEKLFF. The rearrangement links TRBV7-9 to TRBJ1-4, with a possible D match to TRBD1 (6 bases). Germline V lookup: CDR1 SEHNR, CDR2 FQNEAQ (reference sequence). The CDR3 extends over 16 amino acids. V was pared by 5 bases and J by 0 bases, with 13 bases between.